The 22 T cell receptor beta chains below were found in one sample sequenced in a study of control samples from healthy donors and cancer patients. Assay: immunoSEQ multiplex PCR; the TCRdb copy retains only in-frame clones and omits some. The table lists about 130,000 clones, 89% of them singletons, with 6.5% to 9.5% in the top ten. Sequenced material: PBMCs. These receptors were taken from a middle-aged man with head and neck cancer.

This clone was seen only once. This chain connects TRBV3-1 (or the pseudogene TRBV3-2) to TRBJ1-2, with no clear D. Per germline, CDR1 LGHDT and CDR2 YNNKEL (reference sequence). V was clipped by 0 bases and J by 8 bases, with 4 bases between them. This CDR3 has 11 residues. The CDR3 DNA reads TGTGCCAGCAGCCAAGATCAGGGCTACACCTTC. As protein: CASSQDQGYTF.

This sequence joins TRBV12-3 or TRBV12-4 and TRBJ2-5, with D maybe TRBD1 (6 bases). V was shortened by 5 bases and J by 4 bases, with 11 bases between the two germline ends. CDR3 size: 13 residues. CDR3 sequence: CASSSQGTETQYF. The DNA for the CDR3 is TGTGCCAGCAGTAGCCAGGGGACAGAGACCCAGTACTTC.

This clone was found once. The rearrangement joins TRBV13 to TRBJ2-7; no clear D. This CDR3 comprises 15 residues. The V end was cut by 0 bases, the J end by 3 bases, with 12 bases between. Germline loops: CDR1 PRHDT, CDR2 FYEKMQ (reference sequence). Here the CDR3 reads CASSLGQVPSYEQYF. CDR3 nucleotide sequence: TGTGCCAGCAGCTTAGGTCAGGTCCCTAGCTACGAGCAGTACTTC. Based on the CDR3 plus reference TRBV13 and TRBJ2-7, the full variable domain is AAGVIQSPRHLIKEKRETATLKCYPIPRHDTVYWYQQGPGQDPQFLISFYEKMQSDKGSIPDRFSAQQFSDYHSELNMSSLELGDSALYFCASSLGQVPSYEQYFGPGTRLTVT.

V usage is TRBV7-3 and J usage is TRBJ2-3; 11 bases are a match to TRBD2. The J segment lost 0 bases and the V segment lost 11 bases, leaving 10 bases of the junction unmatched. Germline lookup yields CDR1 SGHTA and CDR2 FQGTGA. The CDR3 totals 16 residues. This CDR3 is CAPPSGGPTSTDTQYF. CDR3 DNA sequence: TGTGCCCCTCCTAGCGGGGGGCCCACTAGCACAGATACGCAGTATTTT. Filled out from reference TRBV7-3 and TRBJ2-3, the complete variable domain reads GAGVSQTPSNKVTEKGKYVELRCDPISGHTALYWYRQSLGQGPEFLIYFQGTGAADDSGLPNDRFFAVRPEGSVSTLKIQRTERGDSAVYLCAPPSGGPTSTDTQYFGPGTRLTVL.

The V gene is TRBV9, the J gene TRBJ2-7; no firm D call. V gave up 3 bases and J gave up 1 base, with 11 bases separating them. The V gene's germline CDR1 is SGDLS and CDR2 YYNGEE. This CDR3 has 14 residues. The CDR3 DNA is TGTGCCAGCAGCGAATTTCCAGCGTCCTACGAGCAGTACTTC. Encoded protein: CASSEFPASYEQYF.

To note about this clone: Sequence at one end of the junction differs from germline and may be a read error. This chain joins TRBV11-2 and TRBJ1-2, with D maybe TRBD1 (5 bases). This CDR3 has 14 residues. Germline values: CDR1 SGHAT, CDR2 FQNNGV. The CDR3 nucleotides are TGTGCCAGCAGCATAGAGGGGCAGGGTGCGGGCTACACCTTC. Residues: CASSIEGQGAGYTF.

The chain carries TRBV4-1 and TRBJ2-1; tentatively, D is TRBD2 (5 bases). V was shortened by 3 bases and J by 0 bases, with 9 bases between the two germline ends. CDR3 size: 15 residues. Germline V gene data show CDR1 as MGHRA and CDR2 as YSYEKL. CDR3 coding DNA: TGCGCCAGCAGCCAGGGAGCTAGCTCCTACAATGAGCAGTTCTTC. This encodes CASSQGASSYNEQFF.

This rearrangement joins TRBV6-2 or TRBV6-3 to TRBJ1-6, with 8 nucleotides matching TRBD1. CDR1 and CDR2 (germline): MNHEY, SVGEGT. CDR3 length: 14 amino acids. With 6 bases clipped from V and 6 bases from J, the junction kept 4 bases outside the gene matches. The DNA of the CDR3 is TGTGCCAGCAGCCGACAGGGGTTTAATTCACCCCTCCACTTT. It yields the protein CASSRQGFNSPLHF.

This clone was observed once. This chain joins TRBV7-6 and TRBJ2-6, with a tentative D call TRBD1 (6 bases). The germline gives CDR1 SGHVS, CDR2 FNYEAQ. V lost 1 base, J lost 6 bases, and 13 bases lay in between. The CDR3 is made up of 16 amino acids. The CDR3 region is CASSLERQGSANVLTF. DNA for the CDR3: TGTGCCAGCAGCTTAGAGCGGCAGGGGTCGGCCAACGTCCTGACTTTC.

This clone appeared once. This sequence joins TRBV5-6 and TRBJ1-1, with TRBD1 identical over 10 bases. The germline V gene has CDR1 SGHDT and CDR2 YYEEEE. The J segment lost 8 bases and the V segment lost 4 bases, leaving 2 bases of the junction unmatched. The CDR3 consists of 12 residues. The CDR3 here is CASSDRGPEAFF. Written as DNA, the CDR3 is TGTGCCAGCAGCGACAGGGGGCCAGAAGCTTTCTTT.

The chain carries TRBV29-1 and TRBJ2-3, with 11 bases matching TRBD1. CDR1 and CDR2 from the germline V gene are SQVTM and ANQGSEA. CDR3 size: 14 residues. The V segment lost 5 bases and the J segment 4 bases; nucleotides outside the gene matches: 5. CDR3 amino acids: CSVSGQGGSDTQYF. In nucleotides, the CDR3 is TGCAGCGTTTCGGGACAGGGGGGATCAGATACGCAGTATTTT.

This clone was recorded once. The chain carries TRBV9 and TRBJ1-3, with TRBD1 identical over 8 bases. This CDR3 region has 19 residues. The junction had 11 bases not matched to a gene; V was cut back by 0 bases and J by 0 bases. CDR1 is SGDLS, CDR2 YYNGEE, per germline. CDR3 nucleotides: TGTGCCAGCAGCGTAGCCCCGACAGGGGAGTTCCTCTCTGGAAACACCATATATTTT. As protein: CASSVAPTGEFLSGNTIYF. Full variable domain (missing parts from reference TRBV9 and TRBJ1-3): DSGVTQTPKHLITATGQRVTLRCSPRSGDLSVYWYQQSLDQGLQFLIQYYNGEERAKGNILERFSAQQFPDLHSELNLSSLELGDSALYFCASSVAPTGEFLSGNTIYFGEGSWLTVV.

CDR3 DNA: TGTGCCAGCAGGATCGGAGGGGAAGATGGCTACACCTTC. Translated, it gives CASRIGGEDGYTF. The rearrangement links TRBV28 to TRBJ1-2, with D perhaps matching TRBD1 (5 bases). The germline V and J ends were trimmed by 6 bases and 6 bases, with 14 bases remaining between them. The CDR3 is made up of 13 amino acids. Per germline, CDR1 MDHEN and CDR2 SYDVKM.

The rearrangement links TRBV11-2 to TRBJ1-5; 7 nucleotides line up with TRBD1. CDR1 and CDR2 (germline): SGHAT, FQNNGV. This CDR3 region has 17 residues. V lost 1 base, J lost 5 bases, and 11 bases stayed unmatched. This CDR3 is CASSLGGGGQRDQPQHF. The CDR3 DNA reads TGTGCCAGCAGCTTAGGGGGTGGGGGACAGAGAGATCAGCCCCAGCATTTT.

This chain joins TRBV18 and TRBJ2-7; D is perhaps TRBD2 (5 bases). Germline lookup yields CDR1 KGHSH and CDR2 LQKENI. Trimming shortened V by 3 bases and J by 0 bases, and 15 bases separated the two germline ends. The CDR3 totals 16 residues. The CDR3 is CASSPVPGRGSYEQYF. The DNA for the CDR3 is TGTGCCAGCTCACCGGTGCCAGGCCGGGGCTCCTACGAGCAGTACTTC.

The chain carries TRBV27 and TRBJ2-7; 10 nucleotides match TRBD1. From germline, CDR1 is MNHEY and CDR2 SMNVEV (reference sequence). V was pared by 3 bases and J by 5 bases, with 7 bases of the junction left unmatched. The length of the CDR3 is 15 residues. The CDR3 DNA sequence: TGTGCCAGCAGTTTTCCGGGACAGGGGAAACACGAGCAGTACTTC. This gives the protein CASSFPGQGKHEQYF.

CDR3 loop: CASSYSRGETQYF. The CDR3 region has the DNA TGTGCCAGCAGTTACTCGAGGGGAGAGACCCAGTACTTC. The genes are TRBV6-6 and TRBJ2-5; possibly TRBD1 or TRBD2 for D (5 bases each). Trimming removed 0 bases from V and 4 bases from J, with 6 bases in between. The length of the CDR3 is 13 residues. CDR1 is MNHNY and CDR2 is SVGAGI in the germline V gene (reference sequence).

V and J are TRBV5-4 and TRBJ2-5; weak D call: TRBD2 (5 bases). The germline CDR1 and CDR2 sequences are SGHNT and YYREEE (reference sequence). The CDR3 extends over 15 amino acids. Trimming shortened V by 5 bases and J by 2 bases, and 16 bases separated the two germline ends. The CDR3 here is CASRNWGTGQETQYF. The CDR3 DNA reads TGTGCCAGCAGGAATTGGGGTACGGGGCAAGAGACCCAGTACTTC.

The genes are TRBV7-3 and TRBJ2-2; D is possibly TRBD2 (6 bases). The V end lost 1 base, the J end lost 4 bases, and 16 bases lay between the germline ends. The germline CDR1 and CDR2 sequences are SGHTA and FQGTGA. The CDR3 runs to 17 residues. The CDR3 nucleotides read TGTGCCAGCAGCTTAAAAGGGCTGGGAGCGGGCACCGGGGAGCTGTTTTTT. It translates to CASSLKGLGAGTGELFF. Drawing the rest from reference TRBV7-3 and TRBJ2-2, the complete variable domain is GAGVSQTPSNKVTEKGKYVELRCDPISGHTALYWYRQSLGQGPEFLIYFQGTGAADDSGLPNDRFFAVRPEGSVSTLKIQRTERGDSAVYLCASSLKGLGAGTGELFFGEGSRLTVL.

The chain couples TRBV3-1 (or the pseudogene TRBV3-2) to TRBJ2-1; D might be TRBD2 (5 bases). V was trimmed by 4 bases and J by 7 bases, leaving 8 bases between them. Germline V gene sequence: CDR1 LGHDT, CDR2 YNNKEL (reference sequence). This CDR3 comprises 12 residues. CDR3 sequence (DNA): TGTGCCAGCAGCCGCCGGGGAAATGAGCAGTTCTTC. Its translation is CASSRRGNEQFF.

The genes are TRBV5-1 and TRBJ2-1, with D possibly matching TRBD2 (6 bases). Trimming pared 4 bases from V and 0 bases from J, leaving 11 bases between. Germline CDR1 reads SGHRS; CDR2 reads YFSETQ. The CDR3 runs 15 residues. CDR3 nucleotide sequence: TGCGCCAGCAGCGGTAGCGGAAGCTCCTACAATGAGCAGTTCTTC. Translating it yields CASSGSGSSYNEQFF.

The chain links TRBV19 to TRBJ2-3, with D perhaps TRBD2 (6 bases). Trimming stripped 10 bases from V and 2 bases from J, with 22 bases between. Germline V gives CDR1 LNHDA, CDR2 SQIVND (reference sequence). The CDR3 length is 16 residues. CDR3 nucleotides: TGTGCCACCCATGCGGGGCGGACTCTGTACACAGATACGCAGTATTTT. Translating gives CATHAGRTLYTDTQYF.